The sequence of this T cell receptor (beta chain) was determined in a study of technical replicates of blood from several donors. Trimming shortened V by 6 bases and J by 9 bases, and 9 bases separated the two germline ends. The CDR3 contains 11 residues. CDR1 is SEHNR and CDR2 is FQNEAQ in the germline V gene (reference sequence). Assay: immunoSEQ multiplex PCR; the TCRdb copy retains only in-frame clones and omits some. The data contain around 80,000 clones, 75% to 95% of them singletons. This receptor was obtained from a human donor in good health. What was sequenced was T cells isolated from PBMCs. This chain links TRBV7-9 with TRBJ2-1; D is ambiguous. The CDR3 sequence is CASRSGGEQFF. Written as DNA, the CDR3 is TGTGCCAGCAGGTCAGGTGGTGAGCAGTTCTTC.